This T cell receptor beta chain was sequenced for a study of T cell responses to AZD1222 COVID-19 vaccine. The germline gives CDR1 SGHRS, CDR2 YFSETQ. This CDR3 region has 13 residues. V was clipped by 2 bases and J by 10 bases; unmatched bases: 6. Produced via immunoSEQ multiplex PCR; TCRdb's table is partial and in-frame only. The data show 180,000 or so clones, roughly nine tenths seen once. Points on this clone: Antigen unknown.

Broader study findings: There were mostly white British donors and more females than males, and clonal diversity was possibly underestimated. Seropositive AZD1222 recipients at baseline numbered only five or six. Dominant at 160-218 and 743-854, vaccine-associated CD4 TCRs also spanned spike. Without day 14 samples, only post-peak T cell repertoires were studied.

The sample in question was peripheral blood, obtained on day 0 of AZD1222 vaccination. This clonotype originated in an adult in good health. This chain joins TRBV5-1 and TRBJ2-1, with TRBD2 matching 7 bases. CDR3 loop: CASSFSLAREQFF. CDR3 DNA: TGCGCCAGCAGCTTCTCACTAGCGCGAGAGCAGTTCTTC. The full variable domain, completed using reference TRBV5-1 and TRBJ2-1, is KAGVTQTPRYLIKTRGQQVTLSCSPISGHRSVSWYQQTPGQGLQFLFEYFSETQRNKGNFPGRFSGRQFSNSRSEMNVSTLELGDSALYLCASSFSLAREQFFGPGTRLTVL.